A single sample is the source of the 27 T cell receptor beta chains below, sequenced in a study of control samples from healthy donors and cancer patients. Repertoires were generated with immunoSEQ multiplex PCR, while TCRdb's copy carries only in-frame clones and drops some. The sample shows about 150,000 clones, about 94% of them seen only once. The sequenced material came from blood. Receptors originate from a middle-aged man in good health.

V is TRBV6-5 and J is TRBJ1-2; weak D call: TRBD1 (5 bases). Germline V CDR1 and CDR2: MNHEY, SVGAGI. Trimming cost V 6 bases and J 5 bases, with 10 bases left between them. This CDR3 has 12 amino acids. Here the CDR3 reads CASSGTGYGYTF. The CDR3 DNA reads as TGTGCCAGCAGCGGGACCGGGTATGGCTACACCTTC.

The chain recombines TRBV5-4 with TRBJ1-2; no reliable D call. Trimming pared 1 base from V and 4 bases from J, leaving 11 bases between. CDR3 length: 14 amino acids. Germline lookup yields CDR1 SGHNT and CDR2 YYREEE (reference sequence). The CDR3 loop reads CASSLQGQAYGYTF. The CDR3 nucleotides are TGTGCCAGCAGCTTGCAAGGGCAGGCCTATGGCTACACCTTC.

The gene calls are TRBV5-1 and TRBJ1-1; 7 nucleotides line up with TRBD1. In germline, CDR1 is SGHRS, CDR2 YFSETQ. The CDR3 totals 15 residues. The V segment lost 1 base and the J segment 1 base; nucleotides outside the gene matches: 4. CDR3 residues: CASSLFAGGNTEAFF. The CDR3 DNA sequence: TGCGCCAGCAGCTTGTTCGCAGGGGGGAACACTGAAGCTTTCTTT.

This clone was found once. The V and J genes are TRBV9 and TRBJ2-7, with unresolved D. V shed 0 bases and J shed 2 bases, with 9 bases lying between them. The CDR3 is 14 residues long. Germline V lookup: CDR1 SGDLS, CDR2 YYNGEE. The CDR3 reads CASSVAGPPYEQYF. The CDR3 region has the DNA TGTGCCAGCAGCGTAGCAGGTCCGCCCTACGAGCAGTACTTC.

This chain connects TRBV4-2 to TRBJ1-5, with D perhaps matching TRBD1 (6 bases). V was cut by 4 bases and J by 7 bases, with 17 bases left in between. This CDR3 spans 15 amino acids. CDR1 and CDR2 (germline): LGHNA, YNFKEQ. The CDR3 bases are TGTGCCAGCAGCCTAAGGGGGGGGGCGAGCCAGCCCCAGCATTTT. Protein sequence: CASSLRGGASQPQHF.

This rearrangement joins TRBV7-2 to TRBJ1-6; TRBD1 aligns across 8 bases. The length of the CDR3 is 17 residues. CDR1 is SGHTA, CDR2 FQGNSA, per germline. After removal of 4 bases from V and 9 bases from J, the junction contained 14 bases not matched to a gene. The CDR3 DNA sequence: TGTGCCAGCAGCTATTTTTACTCAGACAGGGGTTCTTCACCCCTCCACTTT. Protein: CASSYFYSDRGSSPLHF.

The rearrangement joins TRBV4-3 to TRBJ2-1; no clear D gene. This CDR3 has 17 residues. The germline V and J ends were trimmed by 0 bases and 0 bases, with 12 bases remaining between them. Germline V gene lookup returns CDR1 LGHNA and CDR2 YSLEER. The CDR3 sequence is CASSQDWLGLSYNEQFF. The CDR3 nucleotides read TGCGCCAGCAGCCAAGATTGGCTAGGGCTCTCCTACAATGAGCAGTTCTTC.

The gene calls are TRBV11-2 and TRBJ2-1; TRBD1 agrees at 7 bases. The CDR3 length is 14 residues. Germline CDR1 SGHAT, CDR2 FQNNGV. The V gene end was trimmed by 3 bases and the J gene end by 6 bases; junction bases not matched to a gene: 5. DNA for the CDR3: TGTGCCAGCAGCTTGGGGGACAGCGTCAATGAGCAGTTCTTC. It yields the protein CASSLGDSVNEQFF.

As DNA, the CDR3 is TGTGCCAGCAGCCACCTACAGCCCCGATTAGGTGAGCAGTTCTTC. It encodes CASSHLQPRLGEQFF. The rearrangement uses TRBV3-1 (or the pseudogene TRBV3-2) and TRBJ2-1; no clear D. V was pared by 3 bases and J by 9 bases, with 18 bases between. Per the germline V gene, CDR1 is LGHDT and CDR2 is YNNKEL (reference sequence). This CDR3 has 15 residues.

This clone was seen only once. The rearrangement uses TRBV9 and TRBJ1-6, with TRBD1 matching over 9 bases. Germline CDR1 is SGDLS and CDR2 is YYNGEE. Trimming at V came to 4 bases and at J to 4 bases, leaving 9 bases not matched to a gene. The CDR3 is made up of 17 amino acids. CDR3 nucleotides: TGTGCCAGCAGCCGGGGGACAGGGCCCGTATATAATTCACCCCTCCACTTT. It codes for CASSRGTGPVYNSPLHF.

The chain links TRBV13 to TRBJ2-7; the D is unclear. Germline V lookup: CDR1 PRHDT, CDR2 FYEKMQ (reference sequence). CDR3 length equals 12 residues. V dropped 1 base and J dropped 5 bases, with 6 bases sitting between them. CDR3 sequence: CASSLVPNEQYF. Here the CDR3 DNA reads TGTGCCAGCAGCTTAGTTCCAAACGAGCAGTACTTC.

This sequence joins TRBV7-2 and TRBJ2-3; 14 bases fit TRBD2. Germline trimming cut 6 bases from V and 0 bases from J; bases unmatched to any gene: 5. CDR3 length: 17 residues. Germline V CDR1 and CDR2: SGHTA, FQGNSA. The DNA for the CDR3 is TGTGCCAGCAGACCCGGACTAGCGGGGGGAAGCACAGATACGCAGTATTTT. Its translation: CASRPGLAGGSTDTQYF.

V gene TRBV4-1 combines with J gene TRBJ1-2; D unresolved. This CDR3 contains 15 residues. Between the trimmed V and J ends, which lost 1 base and 3 bases, there was a span of 12 bases. Germline V CDR1 and CDR2: MGHRA, YSYEKL. CDR3 DNA sequence: TGCGCCAGCAGCCAAGCTTCGGTGGCTGACTATGGCTACACCTTC. Protein product: CASSQASVADYGYTF.

The genes are TRBV27 and TRBJ1-6, with 7 bases matching TRBD1. Trimming removed 6 bases from V and 5 bases from J; junction bases left unmatched: 10. CDR3 length: 16 amino acids. Looked up from germline, CDR1 is MNHEY and CDR2 is SMNVEV (reference sequence). For the CDR3, the DNA is TGTGCCAGCAGAGCTACTCGACAGGGACATAATTCACCCCTCCACTTT. Its translation: CASRATRQGHNSPLHF.

CDR3 bases: TGTGCCAGCAGTGAAGCGCGGGGGTACGAGCAGTACTTC. Translation gives CASSEARGYEQYF. This chain connects TRBV6-1 to TRBJ2-7, with TRBD2 identical over 7 bases. Per germline, CDR1 MNHNS and CDR2 SASEGT. The CDR3 loop spans 13 amino acids. The J segment lost 4 bases and the V segment lost 0 bases, leaving 0 bases of the junction unmatched.

The V call is TRBV27, the J call TRBJ1-1, with D uncertain. The CDR3 is 17 amino acids. The ends were cut back, 2 bases at V and 1 base at J, with 17 bases in the middle. CDR1 is MNHEY and CDR2 is SMNVEV in the germline V gene (reference sequence). CDR3 DNA sequence: TGTGCCAGCAGTTTAAACATGGCAGGACCCGCGAACACTGAAGCTTTCTTT. Translated, it gives CASSLNMAGPANTEAFF.

V gene TRBV24-1 combines with J gene TRBJ2-1; 8 nucleotides match TRBD2. The junction had 8 bases not matched to a gene; V was cut back by 6 bases and J by 5 bases. The germline CDR1 and CDR2 sequences are KGHDR and SFDVKD. The length of the CDR3 is 15 residues. CDR3 residues: CATSRGGGGNNEQFF. CDR3 coding DNA: TGTGCCACCAGTCGGGGCGGCGGGGGGAACAATGAGCAGTTCTTC.

V usage is TRBV5-1 and J usage is TRBJ2-1; 10 bases match TRBD2. The CDR3 is made up of 14 amino acids. Trimming at V came to 2 bases and at J to 5 bases, leaving 1 base not matched to a gene. Germline V lookup: CDR1 SGHRS, CDR2 YFSETQ. This CDR3 is CASSLGLADNEQFF. Here the CDR3 DNA reads TGCGCCAGCAGCTTAGGACTAGCGGACAATGAGCAGTTCTTC.

The chain couples TRBV11-2 to TRBJ1-1, with a weak D call TRBD1 (5 bases). V lost 1 base and J 10 bases, leaving 13 bases between the germline ends. The CDR3 totals 13 residues. From germline, CDR1 is SGHAT and CDR2 FQNNGV. CDR3 loop: CASSLGQPGGAFF. Written as DNA, the CDR3 is TGTGCCAGCAGCTTAGGACAGCCCGGGGGAGCTTTCTTT.

The genes are TRBV7-8 and TRBJ2-7; TRBD2 is a possible D gene (5 bases). This CDR3 is 12 amino acids long. Per the germline V gene, CDR1 is SGHVS and CDR2 is FQNEAQ. The germline V and J ends were trimmed by 2 bases and 6 bases, with 8 bases remaining between them. In DNA, the CDR3 is TGTGCCAGCAGCTTAAGCGGCGGCGAGCAGTACTTC. This gives the protein CASSLSGGEQYF.

The chain links TRBV4-1 to TRBJ1-3; no clear D. Germline V CDR1 and CDR2: MGHRA, YSYEKL. Trimming removed 5 bases from V and 0 bases from J, with 8 bases in between. This CDR3 contains 14 residues. The CDR3 DNA sequence: TGCGCCAGCAGCTCGGGGAACTCTGGAAACACCATATATTTT. This translates into CASSSGNSGNTIYF.

Turning to this clone: Other DNA sequences in this sample translate to the same CDR3. The CDR3: CASSLAGVNTEAFF. CDR3 DNA: TGTGCCAGCAGCTTAGCAGGGGTGAACACTGAAGCTTTCTTT. The rearrangement joins TRBV7-8 to TRBJ1-1; D might be TRBD1 (5 bases). Between the trimmed V and J ends, which lost 0 bases and 0 bases, there was a span of 5 bases. The CDR3 loop spans 14 amino acids. Germline V lookup: CDR1 SGHVS, CDR2 FQNEAQ. The full variable domain, with the rest looked up from reference TRBV7-8 and TRBJ1-1, is GAGVSQSPRYKVAKRGQDVALRCDPISGHVSLFWYQQALGQGPEFLTYFQNEAQLDKSGLPSDRFFAERPEGSVSTLKIQRTQQEDSAVYLCASSLAGVNTEAFFGQGTRLTVV.

This clone was observed at least ten times. This chain uses TRBV27 with TRBJ2-7; 11 bases map to TRBD1. Germline CDR1 MNHEY, CDR2 SMNVEV (reference sequence). After removal of 8 bases from V and 0 bases from J, the junction contained 3 bases not matched to a gene. The CDR3 is 14 amino acids. CDR3 amino acids: CASWDRGSSYEQYF. The CDR3 DNA is TGTGCCAGCTGGGACAGGGGGAGCTCCTACGAGCAGTACTTC.

The chain links TRBV28 to TRBJ1-4; a possible D gene is TRBD1 (6 bases). Germline V gene sequence: CDR1 MDHEN, CDR2 SYDVKM. Trimming removed 7 bases from V and 7 bases from J, with 16 bases in between. The CDR3 consists of 14 residues. The CDR3 nucleotides are TGTGCCAGCATTGAGCGGGGGGCCCGTGAAAAACTGTTTTTT. Encoded protein: CASIERGAREKLFF.

This clone occurred once. The chain recombines TRBV6-5 with TRBJ1-2; 8 positions agree with TRBD1. The CDR3 consists of 13 residues. J lost 8 bases, V lost 6 bases, and 8 bases had no gene match. Germline CDR1 MNHEY, CDR2 SVGAGI. The CDR3 spells CASSRDRRGGYTF. The CDR3 DNA reads as TGTGCCAGCAGCCGGGACAGGAGGGGAGGCTACACCTTC.

V and J are TRBV28 and TRBJ1-2; TRBD1 aligns across 9 bases. Germline V gene data show CDR1 as MDHEN and CDR2 as SYDVKM. V trimming: 5 bases; J trimming: 4 bases; junction bases outside the gene matches: 5. This CDR3 region has 14 residues. CDR3 protein: CASSPGTGFYGYTF. As DNA, the CDR3 is TGTGCCAGCAGTCCCGGGACAGGGTTCTATGGCTACACCTTC.

V and J are TRBV19 and TRBJ1-2, with D hard to call. Between the trimmed V and J ends, which lost 8 bases and 1 base, there was a span of 14 bases. Germline V gives CDR1 LNHDA, CDR2 SQIVND (reference sequence). The CDR3 consists of 14 residues. The CDR3 region is CASQRAQYNYGYTF. The CDR3 coding sequence is TGTGCCAGTCAAAGGGCACAATATAACTATGGCTACACCTTC.